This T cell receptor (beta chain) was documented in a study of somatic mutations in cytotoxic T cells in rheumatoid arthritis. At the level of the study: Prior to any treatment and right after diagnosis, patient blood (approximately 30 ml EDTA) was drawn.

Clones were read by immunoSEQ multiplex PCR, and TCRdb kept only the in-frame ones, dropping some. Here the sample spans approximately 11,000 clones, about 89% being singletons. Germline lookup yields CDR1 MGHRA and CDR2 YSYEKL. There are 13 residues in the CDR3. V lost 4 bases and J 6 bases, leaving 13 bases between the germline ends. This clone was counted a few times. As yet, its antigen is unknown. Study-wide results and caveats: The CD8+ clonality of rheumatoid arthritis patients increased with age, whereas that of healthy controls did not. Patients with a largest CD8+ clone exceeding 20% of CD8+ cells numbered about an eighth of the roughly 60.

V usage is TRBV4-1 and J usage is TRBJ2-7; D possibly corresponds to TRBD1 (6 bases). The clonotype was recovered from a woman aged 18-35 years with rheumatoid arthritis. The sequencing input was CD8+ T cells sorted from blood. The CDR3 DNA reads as TGCGCCAGCAGCCGCCCCTCAGGGGCCGAGCAGTACTTC. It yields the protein CASSRPSGAEQYF.